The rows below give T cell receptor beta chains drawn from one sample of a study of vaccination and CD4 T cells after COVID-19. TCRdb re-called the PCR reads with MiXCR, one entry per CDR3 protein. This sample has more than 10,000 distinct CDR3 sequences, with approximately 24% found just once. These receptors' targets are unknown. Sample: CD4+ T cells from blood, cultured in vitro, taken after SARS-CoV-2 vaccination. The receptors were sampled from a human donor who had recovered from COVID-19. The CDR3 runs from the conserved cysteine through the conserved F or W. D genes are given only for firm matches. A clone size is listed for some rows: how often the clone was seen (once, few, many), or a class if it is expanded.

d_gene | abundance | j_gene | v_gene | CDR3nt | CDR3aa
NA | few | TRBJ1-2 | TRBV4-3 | TGCGCCAGCAGCCACTTCGGGACCCTTTATGGCTACACCTTC | CASSHFGTLYGYTF
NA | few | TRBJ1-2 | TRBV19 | TGTGCCAGTAGTATAGGCCCCGCCAACTATGGCTACACCTTC | CASSIGPANYGYTF
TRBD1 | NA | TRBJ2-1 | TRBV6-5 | TGTGCCAGCAGTTATGAGGGGGCAGCACAAAATGAGCAGTTCTTC | CASSYEGAAQNEQFF
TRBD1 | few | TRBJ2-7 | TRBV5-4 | TGTGCCAGCAGCTTAGCCCACCGACAGGGGGTCGAGCAGTACTTC | CASSLAHRQGVEQYF
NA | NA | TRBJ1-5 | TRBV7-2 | TGTGCCAGCAGCTCCGGTAGCCAGGGGAGTCAGCCCCAGCATTTT | CASSSGSQGSQPQHF
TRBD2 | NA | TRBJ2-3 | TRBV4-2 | TGTGCCAGCAGCCAAGAAGCGGGAAGCACAGATACGCAGTATTTT | CASSQEAGSTDTQYF
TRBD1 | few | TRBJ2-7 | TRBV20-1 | TGCAGTGCCGGAACCTCGGGACAGGGATGGTACGAGCAGTACTTC | CSAGTSGQGWYEQYF
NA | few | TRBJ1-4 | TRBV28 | TGTGCCAGCACCGGCGCGTTGGGGGCTGGTGAAAAACTGTTTTTT | CASTGALGAGEKLFF
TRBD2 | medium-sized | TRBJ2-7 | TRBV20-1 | TGCAGTGCTAGAGTTCCGGGACTAGTCTACGAGCAGTACTTC | CSARVPGLVYEQYF
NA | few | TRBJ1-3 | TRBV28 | TGTGCCAGCGGGTCTGGGGGGGCTTCTGGAAACACCATATATTTT | CASGSGGASGNTIYF
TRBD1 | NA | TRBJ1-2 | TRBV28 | TGTGCCACCGGAAGGACAGGGGGCATCTATGGCTACACCTTC | CATGRTGGIYGYTF
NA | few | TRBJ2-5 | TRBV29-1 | TGCAGCGTTGATGAAGCCGGGAACTCTCAGTACTTC | CSVDEAGNSQYF
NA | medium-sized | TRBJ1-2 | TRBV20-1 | TGCAGTGCTAGAGATCCCGCGCGGGCCCAAGATGGCTACACCTTC | CSARDPARAQDGYTF
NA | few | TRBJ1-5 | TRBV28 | TGTGCCAGCAGCAGGGAGATGGATCAGCCCCAGCATTTT | CASSREMDQPQHF
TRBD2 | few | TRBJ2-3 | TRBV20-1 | TGCAGTGCTTCTAAAAGGGCTAGCGGATACACAGATACGCAGTATTTT | CSASKRASGYTDTQYF
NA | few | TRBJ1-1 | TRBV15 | TGTGCCACCAGCAGAGGTACGAACACTGAAGCTTTCTTT | CATSRGTNTEAFF
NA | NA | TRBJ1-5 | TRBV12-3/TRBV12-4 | TGTGCCAGCAGTTTACATAGTCAGCCCCAGCATTTT | CASSLHSQPQHF